This TCR beta chain was recovered during a study of cytomegalovirus exposure and HLA in healthy donors. It was with 60 Vbeta and 13 Jbeta primers that the PCR ran. Generated by immunoSEQ multiplex PCR, the TCRdb table keeps only in-frame clones and is missing some. Here the sample table reports over 100,000 clones. Each donor's status was that of a healthy bone marrow donor. The donors, nominally healthy at sampling, likely had unrecorded immune exposures. This CDR3 comprises 19 residues. J gave up 0 bases and V 2 bases, and 16 bases lay outside the gene matches. From germline, CDR1 is SGHVS and CDR2 FQNEAQ.

The sequence was obtained from a man aged 25 to 40 in good health and CMV-seronegative. The sample taken for sequencing was PBMCs. The chain combines TRBV7-8 with TRBJ2-7; 7 bases align to TRBD1. CDR3 DNA: TGTGCCAGCAGCTTAATACACCTAGAGACAGGGTCCCTCTCCTACGAGCAGTACTTC. It is translated as CASSLIHLETGSLSYEQYF.